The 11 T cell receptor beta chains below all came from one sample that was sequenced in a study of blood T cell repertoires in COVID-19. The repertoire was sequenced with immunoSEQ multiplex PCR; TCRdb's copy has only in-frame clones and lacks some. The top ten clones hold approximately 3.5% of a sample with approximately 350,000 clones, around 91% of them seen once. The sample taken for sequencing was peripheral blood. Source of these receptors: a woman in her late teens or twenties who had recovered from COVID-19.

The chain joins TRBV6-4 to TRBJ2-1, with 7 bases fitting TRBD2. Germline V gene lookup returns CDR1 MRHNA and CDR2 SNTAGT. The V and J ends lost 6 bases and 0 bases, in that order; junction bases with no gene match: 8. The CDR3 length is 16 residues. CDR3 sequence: CASSPRLAASYNEQFF. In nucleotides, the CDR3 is TGTGCCAGCAGCCCGAGGCTAGCGGCCTCCTACAATGAGCAGTTCTTC.

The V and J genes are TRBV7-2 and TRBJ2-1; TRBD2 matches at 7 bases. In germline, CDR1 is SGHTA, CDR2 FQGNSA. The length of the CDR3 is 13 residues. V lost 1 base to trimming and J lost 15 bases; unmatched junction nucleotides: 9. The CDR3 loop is CASSLGPLAARFF. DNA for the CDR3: TGTGCCAGCAGCTTAGGTCCCCTAGCGGCCCGGTTCTTC.

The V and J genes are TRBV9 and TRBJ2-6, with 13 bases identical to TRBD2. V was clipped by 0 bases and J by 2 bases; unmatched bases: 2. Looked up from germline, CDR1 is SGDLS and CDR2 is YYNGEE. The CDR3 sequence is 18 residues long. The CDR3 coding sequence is TGTGCCAGCAGCGTAGGAGGACTAGCGGGGGCTGGGGCCAACGTCCTGACTTTC. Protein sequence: CASSVGGLAGAGANVLTF.

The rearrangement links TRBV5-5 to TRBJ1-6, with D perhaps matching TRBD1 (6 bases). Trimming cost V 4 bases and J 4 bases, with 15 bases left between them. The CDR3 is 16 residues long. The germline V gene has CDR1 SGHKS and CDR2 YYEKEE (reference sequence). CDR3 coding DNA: TGTGCCAGCAGCCTACTCCGGACAGATTATAATTCACCCCTCCACTTT. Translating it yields CASSLLRTDYNSPLHF.

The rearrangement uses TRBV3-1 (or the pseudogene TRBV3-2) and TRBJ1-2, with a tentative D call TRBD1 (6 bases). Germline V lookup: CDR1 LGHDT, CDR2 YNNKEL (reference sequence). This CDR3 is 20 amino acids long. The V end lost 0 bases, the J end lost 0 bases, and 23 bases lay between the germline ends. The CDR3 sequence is CASSQEFGGRGESANYGYTF. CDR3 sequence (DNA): TGTGCCAGCAGCCAAGAATTCGGCGGCAGGGGAGAGTCAGCTAACTATGGCTACACCTTC.

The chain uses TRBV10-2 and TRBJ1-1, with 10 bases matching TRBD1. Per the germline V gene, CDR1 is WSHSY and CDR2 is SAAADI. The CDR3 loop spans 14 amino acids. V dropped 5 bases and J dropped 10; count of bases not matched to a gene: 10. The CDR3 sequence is CASSPGTGAGAAFF. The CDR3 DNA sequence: TGCGCCAGCAGTCCCGGGACAGGGGCCGGTGCAGCTTTCTTT.

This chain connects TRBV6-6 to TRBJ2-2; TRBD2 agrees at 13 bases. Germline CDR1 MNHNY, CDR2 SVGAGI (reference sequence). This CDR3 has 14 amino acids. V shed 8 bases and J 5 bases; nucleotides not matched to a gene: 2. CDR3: CASAGLAGTGELFF. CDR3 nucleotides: TGTGCCAGCGCGGGACTAGCGGGAACCGGGGAGCTGTTTTTT.

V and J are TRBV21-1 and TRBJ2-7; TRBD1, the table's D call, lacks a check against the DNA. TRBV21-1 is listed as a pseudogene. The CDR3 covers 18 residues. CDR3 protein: CASSKAGDTGTTAYEQYV. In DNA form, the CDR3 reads TGTGCCAGCAGCAAAGCGGGGGATACCGGGACAACCGCCTACGAGCAGTACGTC.

The CDR3 DNA reads TGTGCCAGCGGGGGCCCCGGGCGATCGCGGGAGACCCAGTACTTC. Translating it yields CASGGPGRSRETQYF. The chain uses TRBV13 and TRBJ2-5; the D gene is possibly TRBD1 (6 bases). Germline CDR1 is PRHDT and CDR2 is FYEKMQ (reference sequence). CDR3 size: 15 residues. Trimming left V 8 bases short and J 5 bases short, with 21 bases between.

CDR3 sequence (DNA): TGCAGCGCCAGCGGTCCTTCTAATGAAAAACTGTTTTTT. Protein: CSASGPSNEKLFF. This chain links TRBV29-1 with TRBJ1-4; D is undetermined. V dropped 7 bases and J dropped 3 bases, with 12 bases sitting between them. The CDR3 is 13 amino acids. CDR1 is SQVTM and CDR2 is ANQGSEA in the germline V gene.

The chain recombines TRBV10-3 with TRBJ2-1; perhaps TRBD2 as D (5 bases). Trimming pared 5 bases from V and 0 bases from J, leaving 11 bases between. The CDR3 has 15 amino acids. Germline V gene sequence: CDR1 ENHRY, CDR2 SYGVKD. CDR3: CAISLAESSYNEQFF. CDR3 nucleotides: TGTGCCATCAGTCTAGCCGAAAGCTCCTACAATGAGCAGTTCTTC.